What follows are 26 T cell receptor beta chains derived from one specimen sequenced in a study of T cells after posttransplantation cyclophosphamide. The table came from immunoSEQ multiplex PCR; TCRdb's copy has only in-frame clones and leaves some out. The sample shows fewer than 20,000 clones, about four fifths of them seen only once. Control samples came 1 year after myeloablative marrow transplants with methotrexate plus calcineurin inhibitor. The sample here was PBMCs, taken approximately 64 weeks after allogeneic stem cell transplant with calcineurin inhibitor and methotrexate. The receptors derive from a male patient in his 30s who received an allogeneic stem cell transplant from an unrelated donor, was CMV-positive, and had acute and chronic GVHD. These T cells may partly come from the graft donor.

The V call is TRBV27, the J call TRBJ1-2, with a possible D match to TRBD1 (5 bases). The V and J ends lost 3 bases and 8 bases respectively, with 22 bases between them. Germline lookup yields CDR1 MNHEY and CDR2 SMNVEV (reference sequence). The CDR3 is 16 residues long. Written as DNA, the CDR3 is TGTGCCAGCAGTTTTTCGGTGACAGACTCACTATGGGGCTACACCTTC. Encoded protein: CASSFSVTDSLWGYTF.

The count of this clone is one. DNA of the CDR3: TGTGCAAGTCGCCTTAGCGGGAACGATGAGACAGGAACCGGGGAGCTGTTTTTT. Translated, it gives CASRLSGNDETGTGELFF. J is TRBJ2-2 and V is TRBV12-2; the DNA was not used to check the table's D call, TRBD2. TRBV12-2 is marked as a pseudogene. This CDR3 comprises 18 residues.

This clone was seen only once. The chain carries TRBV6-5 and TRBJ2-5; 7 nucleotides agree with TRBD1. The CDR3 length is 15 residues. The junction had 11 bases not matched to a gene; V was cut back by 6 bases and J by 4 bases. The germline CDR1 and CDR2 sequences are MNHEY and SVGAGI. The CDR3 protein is CASSRVDRAGETQYF. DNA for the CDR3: TGTGCCAGCAGCCGCGTCGACAGGGCGGGAGAGACCCAGTACTTC.

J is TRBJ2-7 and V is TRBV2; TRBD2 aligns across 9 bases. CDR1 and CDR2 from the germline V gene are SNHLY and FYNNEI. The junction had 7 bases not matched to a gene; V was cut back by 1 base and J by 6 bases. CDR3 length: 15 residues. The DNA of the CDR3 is TGTGCCAGCAGTGAAGTGGCTAGCGGGACGGGCGAGCAGTACTTC. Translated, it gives CASSEVASGTGEQYF.

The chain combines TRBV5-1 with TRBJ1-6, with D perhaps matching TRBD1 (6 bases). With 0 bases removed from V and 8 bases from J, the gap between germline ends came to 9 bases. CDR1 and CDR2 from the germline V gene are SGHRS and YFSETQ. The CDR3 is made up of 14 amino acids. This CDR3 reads CASSLGDIDSPLHF. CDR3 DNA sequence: TGCGCCAGCAGCTTGGGGGACATTGATTCACCCCTCCACTTT. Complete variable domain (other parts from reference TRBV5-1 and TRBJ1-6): KAGVTQTPRYLIKTRGQQVTLSCSPISGHRSVSWYQQTPGQGLQFLFEYFSETQRNKGNFPGRFSGRQFSNSRSEMNVSTLELGDSALYLCASSLGDIDSPLHFGNGTRLTVT.

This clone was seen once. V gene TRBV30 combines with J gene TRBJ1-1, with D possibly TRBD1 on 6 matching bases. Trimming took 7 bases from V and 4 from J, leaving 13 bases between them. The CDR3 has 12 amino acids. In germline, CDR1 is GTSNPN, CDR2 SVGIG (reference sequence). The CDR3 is CASSTGSTEAFF. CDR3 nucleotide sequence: TGTGCCTCGAGCACAGGGAGCACTGAAGCTTTCTTT.

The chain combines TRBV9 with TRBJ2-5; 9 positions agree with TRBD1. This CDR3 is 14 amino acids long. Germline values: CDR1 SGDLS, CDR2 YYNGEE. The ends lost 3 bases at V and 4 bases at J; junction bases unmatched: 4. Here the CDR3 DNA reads TGTGCCAGCAGCGAGGGACAGGGCGGAGAGACCCAGTACTTC. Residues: CASSEGQGGETQYF.

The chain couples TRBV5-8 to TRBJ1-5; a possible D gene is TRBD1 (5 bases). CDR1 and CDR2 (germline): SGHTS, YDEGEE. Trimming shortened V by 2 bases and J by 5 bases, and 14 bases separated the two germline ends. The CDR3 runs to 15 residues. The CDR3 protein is CASSLYTWGDQPQHF. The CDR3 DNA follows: TGTGCCAGCAGCTTATACACATGGGGGGATCAGCCCCAGCATTTT.

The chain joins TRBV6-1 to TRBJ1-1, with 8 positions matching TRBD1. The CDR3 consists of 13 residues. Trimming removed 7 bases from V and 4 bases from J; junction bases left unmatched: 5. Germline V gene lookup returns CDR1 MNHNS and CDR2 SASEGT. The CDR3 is CASTRTGSTEAFF. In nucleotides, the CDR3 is TGTGCCAGCACTCGGACAGGGAGCACTGAAGCTTTCTTT.

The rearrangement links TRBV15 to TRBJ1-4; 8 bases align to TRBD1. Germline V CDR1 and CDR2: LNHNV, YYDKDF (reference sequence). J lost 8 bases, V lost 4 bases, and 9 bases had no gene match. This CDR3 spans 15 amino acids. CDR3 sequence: CATSTRTGQREKLFF. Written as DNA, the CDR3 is TGTGCCACCAGCACGAGGACAGGGCAGCGAGAAAAACTGTTTTTT.

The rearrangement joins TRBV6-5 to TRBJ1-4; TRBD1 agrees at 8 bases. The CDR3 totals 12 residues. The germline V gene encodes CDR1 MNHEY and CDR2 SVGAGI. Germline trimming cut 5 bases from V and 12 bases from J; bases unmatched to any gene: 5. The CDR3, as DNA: TGTGCCAGCAGTAAGGACAGGGTGCAACTGTTTTTT. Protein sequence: CASSKDRVQLFF.

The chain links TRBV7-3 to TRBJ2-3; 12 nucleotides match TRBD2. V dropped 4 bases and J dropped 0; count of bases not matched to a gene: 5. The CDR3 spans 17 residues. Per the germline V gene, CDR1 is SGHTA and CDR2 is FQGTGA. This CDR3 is CASSSRLAGDSTDTQYF. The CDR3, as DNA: TGTGCCAGCAGCTCACGACTAGCGGGGGACAGCACAGATACGCAGTATTTT. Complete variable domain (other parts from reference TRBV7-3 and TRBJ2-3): GAGVSQTPSNKVTEKGKYVELRCDPISGHTALYWYRQSLGQGPEFLIYFQGTGAADDSGLPNDRFFAVRPEGSVSTLKIQRTERGDSAVYLCASSSRLAGDSTDTQYFGPGTRLTVL.

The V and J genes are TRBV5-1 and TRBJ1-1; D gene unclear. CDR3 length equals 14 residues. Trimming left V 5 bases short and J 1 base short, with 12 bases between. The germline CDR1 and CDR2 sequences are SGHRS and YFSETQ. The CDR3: CASSRGSGNTEAFF. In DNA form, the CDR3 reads TGCGCCAGCAGTCGGGGATCGGGGAACACTGAAGCTTTCTTT.

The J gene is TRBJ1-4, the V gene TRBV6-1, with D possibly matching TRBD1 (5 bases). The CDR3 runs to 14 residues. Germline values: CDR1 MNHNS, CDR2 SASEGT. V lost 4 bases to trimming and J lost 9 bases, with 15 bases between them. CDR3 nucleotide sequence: TGTGCCAGCAGTGCCGGACACCCGAGGCAAAAACTGTTTTTT. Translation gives CASSAGHPRQKLFF.

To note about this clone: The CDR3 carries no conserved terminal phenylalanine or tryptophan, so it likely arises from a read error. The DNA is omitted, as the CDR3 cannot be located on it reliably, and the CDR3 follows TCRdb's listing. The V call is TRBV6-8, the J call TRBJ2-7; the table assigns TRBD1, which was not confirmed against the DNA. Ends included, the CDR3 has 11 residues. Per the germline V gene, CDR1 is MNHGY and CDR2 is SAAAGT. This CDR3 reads CASSYLGQGNI.

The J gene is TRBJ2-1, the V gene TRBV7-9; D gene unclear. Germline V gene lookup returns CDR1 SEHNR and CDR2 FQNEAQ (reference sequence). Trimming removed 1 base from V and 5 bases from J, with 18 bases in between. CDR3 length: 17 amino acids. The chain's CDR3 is CASSLGARVPQDNEQFF. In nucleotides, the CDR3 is TGTGCCAGCAGCTTAGGAGCTCGGGTCCCGCAAGACAATGAGCAGTTCTTC.

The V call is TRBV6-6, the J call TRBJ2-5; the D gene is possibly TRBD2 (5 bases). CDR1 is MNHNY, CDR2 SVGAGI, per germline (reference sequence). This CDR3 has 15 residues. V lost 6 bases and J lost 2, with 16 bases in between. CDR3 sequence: CASRGRDRGQETQYF. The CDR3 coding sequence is TGTGCCAGCAGAGGGAGAGACCGGGGTCAAGAGACCCAGTACTTC.

The CDR3: CASSGAGTYEQYF. For the CDR3, the DNA is TGTGCCAGCAGTGGGGCAGGGACCTACGAGCAGTACTTC. J is TRBJ2-7 and V is TRBV27; perhaps TRBD1 as D (5 bases). The germline V and J ends were trimmed by 5 bases and 2 bases, with 10 bases remaining between them. CDR3 length equals 13 residues. The germline CDR1 and CDR2 sequences are MNHEY and SMNVEV (reference sequence).

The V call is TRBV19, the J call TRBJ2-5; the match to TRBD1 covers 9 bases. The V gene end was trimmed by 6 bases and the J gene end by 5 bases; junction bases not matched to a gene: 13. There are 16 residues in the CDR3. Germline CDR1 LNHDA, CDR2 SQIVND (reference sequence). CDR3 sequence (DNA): TGTGCCAGTAGAGGGCCCCCCTACAGGGGGCAGGAGACCCAGTACTTC. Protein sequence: CASRGPPYRGQETQYF.

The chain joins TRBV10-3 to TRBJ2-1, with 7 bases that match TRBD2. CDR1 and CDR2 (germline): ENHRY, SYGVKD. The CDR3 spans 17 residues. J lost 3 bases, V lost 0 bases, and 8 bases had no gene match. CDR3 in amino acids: CAISESRASGDYNEQFF. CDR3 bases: TGTGCCATCAGTGAGTCAAGGGCTAGCGGAGACTACAATGAGCAGTTCTTC.

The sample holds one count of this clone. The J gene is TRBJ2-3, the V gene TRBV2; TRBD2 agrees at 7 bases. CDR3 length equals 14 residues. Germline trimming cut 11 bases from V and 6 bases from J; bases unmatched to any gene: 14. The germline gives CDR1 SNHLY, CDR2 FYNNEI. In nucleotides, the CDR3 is TGTGCCGGGAGAGCTAGCGGTTCCGTGGATACGCAGTATTTT. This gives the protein CAGRASGSVDTQYF. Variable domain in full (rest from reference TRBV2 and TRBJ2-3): EPEVTQTPSHQVTQMGQEVILRCVPISNHLYFYWYRQILGQKVEFLVSFYNNEISEKSEIFDDQFSVERPDGSNFTLKIRSTKLEDSAMYFCAGRASGSVDTQYFGPGTRLTVL.

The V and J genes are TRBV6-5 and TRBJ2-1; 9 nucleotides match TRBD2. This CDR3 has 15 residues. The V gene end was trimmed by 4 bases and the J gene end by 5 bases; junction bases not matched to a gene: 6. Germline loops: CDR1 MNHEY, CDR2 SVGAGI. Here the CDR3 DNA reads TGTGCCAGCAGTTTAGCGGGAGTAGGGGACAATGAGCAGTTCTTC. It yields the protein CASSLAGVGDNEQFF.

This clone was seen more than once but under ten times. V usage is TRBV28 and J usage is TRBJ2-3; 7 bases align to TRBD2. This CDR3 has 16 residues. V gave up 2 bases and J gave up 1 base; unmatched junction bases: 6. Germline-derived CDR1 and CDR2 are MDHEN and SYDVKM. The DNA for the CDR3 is TGTGCCAGCAGTTTACTCCAGGCGGGGGGCACAGATACGCAGTATTTT. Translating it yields CASSLLQAGGTDTQYF.

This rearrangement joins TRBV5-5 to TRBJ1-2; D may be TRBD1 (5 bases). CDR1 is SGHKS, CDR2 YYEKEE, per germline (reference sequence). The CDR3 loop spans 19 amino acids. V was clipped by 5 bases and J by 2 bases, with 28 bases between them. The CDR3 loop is CASRPSLVAGRSLNYGYTF. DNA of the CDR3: TGTGCCAGCAGACCTTCCCTGGTGGCAGGGCGTAGCCTAAACTATGGCTACACCTTC.

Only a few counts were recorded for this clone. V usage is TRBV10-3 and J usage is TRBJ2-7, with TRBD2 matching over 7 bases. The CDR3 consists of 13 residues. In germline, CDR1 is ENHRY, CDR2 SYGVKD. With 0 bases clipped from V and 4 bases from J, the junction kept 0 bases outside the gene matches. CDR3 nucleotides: TGTGCCATCAGTGAGTCGGGAGGGTACGAGCAGTACTTC. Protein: CAISESGGYEQYF.

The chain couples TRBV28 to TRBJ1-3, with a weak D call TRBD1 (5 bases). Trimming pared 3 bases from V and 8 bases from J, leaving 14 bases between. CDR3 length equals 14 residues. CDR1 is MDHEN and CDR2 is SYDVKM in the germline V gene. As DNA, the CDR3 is TGTGCCAGCAGTTTGCCGGGAGGGGAGGACACCATATATTTT. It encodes CASSLPGGEDTIYF. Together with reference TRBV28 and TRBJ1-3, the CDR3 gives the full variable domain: DVKVTQSSRYLVKRTGEKVFLECVQDMDHENMFWYRQDPGLGLRLIYFSYDVKMKEKGDIPEGYSVSREKKERFSLILESASTNQTSMYLCASSLPGGEDTIYFGEGSWLTVV.